Sequencing of this T cell receptor (beta chain) was carried out in a study of shared clonotypes between healthy human individuals. Sequenced by immunoSEQ multiplex PCR; TCRdb stores in-frame clones only, minus some. Among roughly 1,800,000 clones, over 85% were seen once, and the ten largest hold less than 1.5%. Trimming removed 3 bases from V and 8 bases from J, with 19 bases in between. The CDR3 has 15 residues. From germline, CDR1 is LGHNA and CDR2 YSLEER. This clone has just one count. CD45RO-negative cells were positively selected for CCR7, leaving out terminally differentiated effector memory CD45RA+ cells.

This clonotype was sampled from a man aged 18 to 30 in good health. The chain combines TRBV4-3 with TRBJ1-2; TRBD1 is a possible D gene (5 bases). Source material: naive CD8+ T cells sorted from blood. The CDR3 bases are TGCGCCAGCAGCCATCCTGGGGGAGGGGTTGAAGGCTACACCTTC. Its translation is CASSHPGGGVEGYTF.